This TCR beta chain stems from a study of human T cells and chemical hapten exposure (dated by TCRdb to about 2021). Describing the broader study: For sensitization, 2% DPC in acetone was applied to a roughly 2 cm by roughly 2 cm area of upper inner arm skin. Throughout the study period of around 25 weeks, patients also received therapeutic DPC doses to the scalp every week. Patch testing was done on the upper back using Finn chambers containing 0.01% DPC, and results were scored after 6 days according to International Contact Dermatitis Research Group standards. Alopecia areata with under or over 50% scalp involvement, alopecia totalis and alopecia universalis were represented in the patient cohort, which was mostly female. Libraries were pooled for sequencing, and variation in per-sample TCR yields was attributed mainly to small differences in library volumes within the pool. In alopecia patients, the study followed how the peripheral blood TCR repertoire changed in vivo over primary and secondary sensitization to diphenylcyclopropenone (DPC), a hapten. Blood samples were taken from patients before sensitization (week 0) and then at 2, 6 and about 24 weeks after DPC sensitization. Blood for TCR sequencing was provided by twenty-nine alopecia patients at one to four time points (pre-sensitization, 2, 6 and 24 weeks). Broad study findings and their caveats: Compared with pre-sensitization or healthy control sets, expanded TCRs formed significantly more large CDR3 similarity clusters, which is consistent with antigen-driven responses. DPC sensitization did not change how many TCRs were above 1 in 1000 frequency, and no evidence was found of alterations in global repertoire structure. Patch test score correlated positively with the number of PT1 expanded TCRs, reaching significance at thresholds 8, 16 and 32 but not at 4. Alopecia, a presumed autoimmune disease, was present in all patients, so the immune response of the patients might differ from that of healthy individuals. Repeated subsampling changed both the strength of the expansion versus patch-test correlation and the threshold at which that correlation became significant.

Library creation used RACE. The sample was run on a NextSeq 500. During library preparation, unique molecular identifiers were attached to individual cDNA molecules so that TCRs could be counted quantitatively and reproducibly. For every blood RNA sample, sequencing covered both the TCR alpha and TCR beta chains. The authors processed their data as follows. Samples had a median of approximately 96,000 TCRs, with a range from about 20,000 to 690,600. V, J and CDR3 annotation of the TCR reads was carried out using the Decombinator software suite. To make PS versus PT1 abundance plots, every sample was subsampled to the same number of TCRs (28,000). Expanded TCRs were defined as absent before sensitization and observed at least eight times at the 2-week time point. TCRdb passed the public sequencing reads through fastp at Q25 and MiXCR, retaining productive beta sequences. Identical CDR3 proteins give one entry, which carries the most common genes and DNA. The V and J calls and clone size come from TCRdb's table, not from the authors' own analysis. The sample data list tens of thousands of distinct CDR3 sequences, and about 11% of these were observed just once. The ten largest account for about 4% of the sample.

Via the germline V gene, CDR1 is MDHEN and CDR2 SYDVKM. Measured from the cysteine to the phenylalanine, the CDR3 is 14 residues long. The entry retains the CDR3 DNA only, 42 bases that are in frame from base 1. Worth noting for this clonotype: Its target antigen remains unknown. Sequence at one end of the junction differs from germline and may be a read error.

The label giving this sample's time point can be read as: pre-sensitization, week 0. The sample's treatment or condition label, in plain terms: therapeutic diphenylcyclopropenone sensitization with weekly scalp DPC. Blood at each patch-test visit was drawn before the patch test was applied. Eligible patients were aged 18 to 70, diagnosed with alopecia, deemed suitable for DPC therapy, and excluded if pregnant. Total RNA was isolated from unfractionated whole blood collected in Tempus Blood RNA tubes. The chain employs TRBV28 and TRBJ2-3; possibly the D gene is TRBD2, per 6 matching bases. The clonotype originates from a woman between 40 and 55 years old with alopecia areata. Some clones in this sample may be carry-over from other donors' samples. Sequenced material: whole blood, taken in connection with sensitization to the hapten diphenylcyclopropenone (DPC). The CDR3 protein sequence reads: CASATAGSTNTQYF. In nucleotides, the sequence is TGTGCCAGCGCAACTGCCGGGAGCACAAATACGCAGTATTTT.